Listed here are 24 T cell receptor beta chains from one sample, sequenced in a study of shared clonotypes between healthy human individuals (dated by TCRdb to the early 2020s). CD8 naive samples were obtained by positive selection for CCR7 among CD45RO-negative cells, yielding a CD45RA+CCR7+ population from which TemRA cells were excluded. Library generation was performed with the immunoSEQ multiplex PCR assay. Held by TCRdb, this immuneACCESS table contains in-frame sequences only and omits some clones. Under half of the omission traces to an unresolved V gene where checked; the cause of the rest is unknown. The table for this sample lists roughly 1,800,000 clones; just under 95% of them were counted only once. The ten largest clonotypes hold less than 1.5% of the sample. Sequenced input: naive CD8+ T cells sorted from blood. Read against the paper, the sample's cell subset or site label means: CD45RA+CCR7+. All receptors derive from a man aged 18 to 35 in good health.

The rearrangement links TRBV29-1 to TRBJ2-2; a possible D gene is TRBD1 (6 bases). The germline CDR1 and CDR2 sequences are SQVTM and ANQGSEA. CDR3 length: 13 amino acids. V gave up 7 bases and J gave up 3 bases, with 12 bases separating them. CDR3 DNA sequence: TGCAGCGGGCTACCAGGGGACACCGGGGAGCTGTTTTTT. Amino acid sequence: CSGLPGDTGELFF.

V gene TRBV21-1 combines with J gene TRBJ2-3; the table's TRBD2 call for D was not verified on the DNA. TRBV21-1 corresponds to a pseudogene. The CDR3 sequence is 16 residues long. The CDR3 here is CASPTHSGGAADTQYF. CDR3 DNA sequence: TGTGCCAGCCCCACCCACAGCGGGGGGGCGGCAGATACGCAGTATTTT.

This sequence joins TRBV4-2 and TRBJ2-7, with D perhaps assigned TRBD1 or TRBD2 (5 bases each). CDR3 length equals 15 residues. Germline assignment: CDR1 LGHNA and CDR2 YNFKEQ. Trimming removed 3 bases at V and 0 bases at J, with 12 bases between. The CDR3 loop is CASSQETGASYEQYF. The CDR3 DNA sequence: TGTGCCAGCAGCCAGGAGACCGGGGCCTCCTACGAGCAGTACTTC.

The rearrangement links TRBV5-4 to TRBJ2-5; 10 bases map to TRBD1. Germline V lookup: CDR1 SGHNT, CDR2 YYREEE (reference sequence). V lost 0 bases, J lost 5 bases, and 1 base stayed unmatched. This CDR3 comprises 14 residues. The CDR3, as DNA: TGTGCCAGCAGCTTGGGGACAGGGGGGGAGACCCAGTACTTC. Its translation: CASSLGTGGETQYF.

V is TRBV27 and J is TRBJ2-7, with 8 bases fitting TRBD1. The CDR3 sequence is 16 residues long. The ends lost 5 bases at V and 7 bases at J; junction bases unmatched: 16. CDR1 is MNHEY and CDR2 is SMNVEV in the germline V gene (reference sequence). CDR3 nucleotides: TGTGCCAGCAGTCCGGCGACAGGGGAACCCTTAGGGGAGCAGTACTTC. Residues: CASSPATGEPLGEQYF.

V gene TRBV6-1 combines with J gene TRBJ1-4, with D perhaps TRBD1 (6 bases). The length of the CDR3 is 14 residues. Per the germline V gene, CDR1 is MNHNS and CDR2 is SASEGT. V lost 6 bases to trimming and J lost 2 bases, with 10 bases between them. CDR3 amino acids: CASRWTETNEKLFF. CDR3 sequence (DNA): TGTGCCAGCAGATGGACAGAGACTAATGAAAAACTGTTTTTT.

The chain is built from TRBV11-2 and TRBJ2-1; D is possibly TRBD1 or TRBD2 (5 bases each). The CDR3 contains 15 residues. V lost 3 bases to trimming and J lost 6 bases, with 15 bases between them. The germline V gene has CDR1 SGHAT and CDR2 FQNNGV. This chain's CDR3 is CASSFGQGRGNEQFF. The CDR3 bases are TGTGCCAGCAGCTTCGGGCAGGGACGGGGCAATGAGCAGTTCTTC.

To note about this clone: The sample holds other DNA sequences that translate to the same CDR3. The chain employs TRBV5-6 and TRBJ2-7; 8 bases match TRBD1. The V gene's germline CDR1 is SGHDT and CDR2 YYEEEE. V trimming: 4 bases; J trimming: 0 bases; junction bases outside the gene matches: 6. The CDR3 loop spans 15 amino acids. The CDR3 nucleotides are TGTGCCAGCAGCCACGGACAGGGTAGCTCCTACGAGCAGTACTTC. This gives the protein CASSHGQGSSYEQYF.

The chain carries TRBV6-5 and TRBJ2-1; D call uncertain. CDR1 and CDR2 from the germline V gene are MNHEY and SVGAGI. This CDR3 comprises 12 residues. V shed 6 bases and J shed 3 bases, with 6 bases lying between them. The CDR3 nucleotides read TGTGCCAGCAGCCAGAACTACAATGAGCAGTTCTTC. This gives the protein CASSQNYNEQFF.

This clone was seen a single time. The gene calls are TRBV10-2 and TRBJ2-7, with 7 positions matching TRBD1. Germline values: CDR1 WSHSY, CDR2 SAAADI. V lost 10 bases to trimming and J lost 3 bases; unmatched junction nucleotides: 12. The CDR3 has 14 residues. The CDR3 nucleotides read TGCGCCACCAAATTAACAGGGGAGTACTACGAGCAGTACTTC. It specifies CATKLTGEYYEQYF.

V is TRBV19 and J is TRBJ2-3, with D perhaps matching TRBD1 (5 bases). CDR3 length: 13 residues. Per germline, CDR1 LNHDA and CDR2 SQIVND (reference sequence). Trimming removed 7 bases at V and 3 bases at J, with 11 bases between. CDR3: CASNLAGTDTQYF. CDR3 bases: TGTGCCAGTAATCTGGCAGGGACAGATACGCAGTATTTT.

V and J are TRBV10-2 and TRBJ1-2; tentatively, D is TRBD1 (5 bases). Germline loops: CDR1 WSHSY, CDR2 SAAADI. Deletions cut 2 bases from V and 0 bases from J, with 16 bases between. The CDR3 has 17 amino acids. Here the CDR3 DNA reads TGCGCCAGCAGTGAGAGAGGGGCACCCCTCACTAACTATGGCTACACCTTC. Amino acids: CASSERGAPLTNYGYTF.

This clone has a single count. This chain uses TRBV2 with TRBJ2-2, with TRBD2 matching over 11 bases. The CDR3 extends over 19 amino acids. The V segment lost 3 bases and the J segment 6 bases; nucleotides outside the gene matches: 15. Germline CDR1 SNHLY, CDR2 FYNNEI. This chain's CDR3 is CASSDPGASGGFVPGELFF. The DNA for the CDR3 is TGTGCCAGCAGTGACCCGGGGGCTAGCGGGGGGTTCGTCCCCGGGGAGCTGTTTTTT.

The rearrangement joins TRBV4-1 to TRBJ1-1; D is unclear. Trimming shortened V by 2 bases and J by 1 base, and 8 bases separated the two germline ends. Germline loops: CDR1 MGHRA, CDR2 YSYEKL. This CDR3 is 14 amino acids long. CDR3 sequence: CASSQTRRNTEAFF. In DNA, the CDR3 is TGCGCCAGCAGCCAAACACGGCGGAACACTGAAGCTTTCTTT.

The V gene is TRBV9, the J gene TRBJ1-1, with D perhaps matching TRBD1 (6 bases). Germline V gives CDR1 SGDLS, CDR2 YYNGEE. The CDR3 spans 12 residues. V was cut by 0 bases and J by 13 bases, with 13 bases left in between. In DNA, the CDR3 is TGTGCCAGCAGCGTAGACCCCGGACAGATTTTCTTT. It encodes CASSVDPGQIFF.

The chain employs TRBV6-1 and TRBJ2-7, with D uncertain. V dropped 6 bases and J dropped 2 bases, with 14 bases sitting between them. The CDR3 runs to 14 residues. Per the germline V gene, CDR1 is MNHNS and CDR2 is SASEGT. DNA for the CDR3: TGTGCCAGCAGCGCAGAGGACCACGCCTACGAGCAGTACTTC. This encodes CASSAEDHAYEQYF.

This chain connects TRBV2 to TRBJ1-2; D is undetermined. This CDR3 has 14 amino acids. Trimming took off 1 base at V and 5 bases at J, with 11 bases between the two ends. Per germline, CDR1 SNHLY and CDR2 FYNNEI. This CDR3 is CASSEGQTAYGYTF. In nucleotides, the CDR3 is TGTGCCAGCAGTGAAGGCCAGACGGCGTATGGCTACACCTTC.

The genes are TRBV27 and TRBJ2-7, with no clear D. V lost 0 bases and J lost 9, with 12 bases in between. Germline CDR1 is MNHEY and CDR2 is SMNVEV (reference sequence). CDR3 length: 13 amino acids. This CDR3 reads CASSLSGLPAQYF. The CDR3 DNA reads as TGTGCCAGCAGTTTATCGGGTCTCCCGGCGCAGTACTTC.

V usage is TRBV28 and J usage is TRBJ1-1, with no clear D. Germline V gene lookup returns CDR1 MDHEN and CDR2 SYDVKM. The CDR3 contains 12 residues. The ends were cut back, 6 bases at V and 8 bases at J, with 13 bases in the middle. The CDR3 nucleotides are TGTGCCAGCAGCTTCCTTGGTGGAGAAGCTTTCTTT. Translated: CASSFLGGEAFF.

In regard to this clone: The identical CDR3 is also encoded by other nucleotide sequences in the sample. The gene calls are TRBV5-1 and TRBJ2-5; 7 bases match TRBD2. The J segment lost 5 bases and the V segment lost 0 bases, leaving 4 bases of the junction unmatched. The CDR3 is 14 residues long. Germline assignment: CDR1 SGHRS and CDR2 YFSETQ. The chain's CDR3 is CASSLGEGRETQYF. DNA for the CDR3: TGCGCCAGCAGCTTGGGGGAGGGCCGGGAGACCCAGTACTTC.

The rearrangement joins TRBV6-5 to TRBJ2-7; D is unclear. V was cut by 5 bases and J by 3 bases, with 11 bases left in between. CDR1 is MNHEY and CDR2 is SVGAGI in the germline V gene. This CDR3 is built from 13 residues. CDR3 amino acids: CASSTGSFYEQYF. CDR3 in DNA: TGTGCCAGCAGTACGGGCTCGTTCTACGAGCAGTACTTC.

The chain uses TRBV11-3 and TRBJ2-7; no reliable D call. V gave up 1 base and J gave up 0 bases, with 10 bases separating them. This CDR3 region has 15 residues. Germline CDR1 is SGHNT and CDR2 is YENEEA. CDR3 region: CASSLGLPSSYEQYF. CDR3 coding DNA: TGTGCCAGCAGCTTAGGACTCCCGAGCTCCTACGAGCAGTACTTC.

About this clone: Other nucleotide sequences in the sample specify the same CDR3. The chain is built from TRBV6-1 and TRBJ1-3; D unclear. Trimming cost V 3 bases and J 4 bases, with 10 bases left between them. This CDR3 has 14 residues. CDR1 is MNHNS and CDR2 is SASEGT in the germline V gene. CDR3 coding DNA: TGTGCCAGCAGTGAGTTGGGTACAGGAAACACCATATATTTT. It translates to CASSELGTGNTIYF.

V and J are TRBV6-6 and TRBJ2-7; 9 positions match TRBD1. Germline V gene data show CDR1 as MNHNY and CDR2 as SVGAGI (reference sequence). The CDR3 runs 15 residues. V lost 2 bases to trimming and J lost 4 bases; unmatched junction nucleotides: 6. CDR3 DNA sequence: TGTGCCAGCAGTTACGCGACAGGGGGTTATTACGAGCAGTACTTC. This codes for CASSYATGGYYEQYF.